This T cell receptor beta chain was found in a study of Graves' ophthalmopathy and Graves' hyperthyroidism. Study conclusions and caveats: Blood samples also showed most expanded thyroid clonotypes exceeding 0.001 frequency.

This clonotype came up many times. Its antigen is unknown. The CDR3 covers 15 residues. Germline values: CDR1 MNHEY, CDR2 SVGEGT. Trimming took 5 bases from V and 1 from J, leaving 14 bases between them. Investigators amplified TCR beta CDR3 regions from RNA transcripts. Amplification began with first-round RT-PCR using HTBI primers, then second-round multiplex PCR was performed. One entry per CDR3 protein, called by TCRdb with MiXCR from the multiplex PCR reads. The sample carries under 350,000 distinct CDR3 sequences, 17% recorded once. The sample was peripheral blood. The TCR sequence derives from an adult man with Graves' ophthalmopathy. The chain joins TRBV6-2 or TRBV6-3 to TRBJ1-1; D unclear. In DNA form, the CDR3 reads TGTGCCAGCAGTAACCGGCAGGTAACGAACACTGAAGCTTTCTTT. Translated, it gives CASSNRQVTNTEAFF.